This entry concerns a single T cell receptor beta chain. Both 60 Vbeta primers and 13 Jbeta primers went into the PCR. Here immunoSEQ multiplex PCR was the method, and the copy in TCRdb shows in-frame clones only, minus some. This sample lists about 200,000 clones; its ten largest clones have approximately 0.74%. The sample comes from a study of cytomegalovirus exposure and HLA in healthy donors. About the study: Assignment to the Caucasian-associated ancestry cluster applied to about 80% of the approximately 380 genotyped donors.

This CDR3 is built from 15 residues. Trimming took 4 bases from V and 8 from J; bases not matched to a gene: 9. Looked up from germline, CDR1 is LGHNA and CDR2 is YSLEER. V is TRBV4-3 and J is TRBJ1-3; 9 nucleotides align to TRBD1. The sample taken for sequencing was PBMCs. This receptor was taken from a boy between 10 and 17 years old in good health and CMV-seronegative. CDR3 residues: CASSLNRGLSDTIYF. CDR3 in DNA: TGCGCCAGCAGCCTCAACAGGGGGCTAAGCGACACCATATATTTT.